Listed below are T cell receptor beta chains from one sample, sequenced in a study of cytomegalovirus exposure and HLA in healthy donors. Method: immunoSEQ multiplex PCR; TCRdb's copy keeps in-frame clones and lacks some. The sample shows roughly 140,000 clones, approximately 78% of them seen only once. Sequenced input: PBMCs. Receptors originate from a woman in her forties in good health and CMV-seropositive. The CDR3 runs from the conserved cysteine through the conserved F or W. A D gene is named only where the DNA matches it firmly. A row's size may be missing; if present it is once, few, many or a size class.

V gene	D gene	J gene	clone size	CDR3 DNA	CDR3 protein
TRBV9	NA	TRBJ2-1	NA	TGTGCCAGCAGCCCCCAGGGCGGCTCGAATTACTACAATGAGCAGTTCTTC	CASSPQGGSNYYNEQFF
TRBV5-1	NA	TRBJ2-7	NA	TGCGCCAGCAGCTTGGCTCTTACTGGCGTCCCGGGAACCCACGAGCAGTACTTC	CASSLALTGVPGTHEQYF
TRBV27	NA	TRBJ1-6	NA	TGTGCCAGCAGTCCGAACAGGTCCTCCTATAATTCACCCCTCCACTTT	CASSPNRSSYNSPLHF
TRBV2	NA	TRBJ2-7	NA	TGTGCCAGCAGTGCGAACACCTACGAGCAGTACTTC	CASSANTYEQYF
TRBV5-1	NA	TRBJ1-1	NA	TGCGCCAGCAGCTTGGAGGGGGGGACTGAAGCTTTCTTT	CASSLEGGTEAFF
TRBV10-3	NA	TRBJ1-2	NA	TGTGCCATCAGTGATTCCGCGGGGTATGGCTACACCTTC	CAISDSAGYGYTF
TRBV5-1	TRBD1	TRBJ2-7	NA	TGCGCCAGCAGCTTGACGACAGGGACCCTCTACGAGCAGTACTTC	CASSLTTGTLYEQYF
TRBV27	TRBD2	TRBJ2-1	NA	TGTGCCAGCAGTTTAACCGTCCCGGGACTAGCGGGTGGCTCCTACAATGAGCAGTTCTTC	CASSLTVPGLAGGSYNEQFF
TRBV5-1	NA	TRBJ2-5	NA	TGCGCCAGCAGCCCAAGGTGGGACTCGAGGGAGACCCAGTACTTC	CASSPRWDSRETQYF
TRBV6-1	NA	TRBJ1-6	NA	TGTGCCAGCAGTGAGAGGTTCGATTCACCCCTCCACTTT	CASSERFDSPLHF
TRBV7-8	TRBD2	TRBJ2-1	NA	TGTGCCAGCAGCGCCAATCAGCGGGGGCCGGGGAATGAGCAGTTCTTC	CASSANQRGPGNEQFF
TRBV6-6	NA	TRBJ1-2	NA	TGTGCCAGCAGTTTAGACATGAACTATGGCTACACCTTC	CASSLDMNYGYTF
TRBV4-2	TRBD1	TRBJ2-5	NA	TGTGCCAGCAGCCAAGAGCAGGACAGGCAAGAGACCCAGTACTTC	CASSQEQDRQETQYF
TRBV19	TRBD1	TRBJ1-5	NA	TGTGCCAGTAACAGGGACAGCTTAAATCAGCCCCAGCATTTT	CASNRDSLNQPQHF
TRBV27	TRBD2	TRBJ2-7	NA	TGTGCCAGCTGGCAGCGGGAGGGTATACGGTACTTC	CASWQREGIRYF
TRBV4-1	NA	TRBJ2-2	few	TGCGCCAGCGGGGGGTATGACACCGGGGAGCTGTTTTTT	CASGGYDTGELFF
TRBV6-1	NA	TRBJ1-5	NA	TGTGCCAGCAGTGAATCCAGAAATAATTATCAGCCCCAGCATTTT	CASSESRNNYQPQHF
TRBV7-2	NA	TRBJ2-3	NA	TGTGCCAGCAGCTTAGGCGGCACAGATACGCAGTATTTT	CASSLGGTDTQYF
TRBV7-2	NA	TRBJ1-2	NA	TGTGCCAGCAGCTTAGTCCAGGGCGATAAAAATGGCTACACCTTC	CASSLVQGDKNGYTF
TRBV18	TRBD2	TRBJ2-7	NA	TGTGCCAGCTCACCTAGCGGGGGGGACGAGCAGTACTTC	CASSPSGGDEQYF
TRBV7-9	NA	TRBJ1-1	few	TGTGCCAGCACCAATCGGGGAGGGGGGCTTGAAGCTTTCTTT	CASTNRGGGLEAFF